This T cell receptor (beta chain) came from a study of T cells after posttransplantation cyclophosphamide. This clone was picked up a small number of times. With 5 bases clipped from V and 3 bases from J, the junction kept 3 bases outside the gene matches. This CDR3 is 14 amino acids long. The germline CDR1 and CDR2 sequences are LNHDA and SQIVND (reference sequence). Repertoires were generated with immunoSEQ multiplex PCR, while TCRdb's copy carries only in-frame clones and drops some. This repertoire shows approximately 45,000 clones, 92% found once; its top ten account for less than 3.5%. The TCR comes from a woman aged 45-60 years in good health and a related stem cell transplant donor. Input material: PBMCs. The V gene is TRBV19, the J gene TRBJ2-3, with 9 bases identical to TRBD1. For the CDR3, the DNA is TGTGCCAGTAGTCCCGACAGGGGGACAGATACGCAGTATTTT. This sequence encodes CASSPDRGTDTQYF.